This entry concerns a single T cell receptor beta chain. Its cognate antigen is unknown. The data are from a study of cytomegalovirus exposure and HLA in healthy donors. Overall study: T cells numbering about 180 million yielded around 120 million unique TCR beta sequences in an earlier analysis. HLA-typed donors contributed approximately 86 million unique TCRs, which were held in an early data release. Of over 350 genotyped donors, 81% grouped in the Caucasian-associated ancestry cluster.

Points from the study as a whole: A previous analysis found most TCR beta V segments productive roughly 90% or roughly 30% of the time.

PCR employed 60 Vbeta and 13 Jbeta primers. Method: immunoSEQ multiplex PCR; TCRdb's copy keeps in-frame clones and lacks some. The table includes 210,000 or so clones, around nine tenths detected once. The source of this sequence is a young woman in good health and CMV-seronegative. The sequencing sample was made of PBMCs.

CDR3 sequence (DNA): TGTGCCATCAGGGTAGCTGAAAATTCACCCCTCCACTTT. Translation: CAIRVAENSPLHF. The V call is TRBV10-3, the J call TRBJ1-6; D remains ambiguous. The V gene's germline CDR1 is ENHRY and CDR2 SYGVKD. V shed 6 bases and J shed 7 bases, with 10 bases lying between them. The CDR3 spans 13 residues.